This passage covers 26 T cell receptor beta chains from one sample sequenced in a study of T cells in narcolepsy. Measured with immunoSEQ multiplex PCR; TCRdb has only the in-frame clones, and not every one. The sample includes nearly 35,000 clones, 70% to 85% of them seen just once. Sequenced material: memory (CD45RA-) CD4+ T cells from blood. Receptors were obtained from a human donor in good health.

The chain uses TRBV15 and TRBJ1-5; no definite D call. The CDR3 sequence is 13 residues long. CDR1 and CDR2 from the germline V gene are LNHNV and YYDKDF (reference sequence). The V end was cut by 0 bases, the J end by 7 bases, with 7 bases between. The CDR3, as DNA: TGTGCCACCAGCAGAGAGAGGGCCCAGCCCCAGCATTTT. This sequence encodes CATSRERAQPQHF.

This clone was picked up one time. This chain connects TRBV7-8 to TRBJ1-1; no clear D gene. Germline V CDR1 and CDR2: SGHVS, FQNEAQ. V lost 3 bases, J lost 0 bases, and 11 bases lay in between. This CDR3 region has 15 residues. The CDR3 DNA reads as TGTGCCAGCAGCTTCGCGACATCCCTGAACACTGAAGCTTTCTTT. Encoded protein: CASSFATSLNTEAFF. Filled out from reference TRBV7-8 and TRBJ1-1, the complete variable domain reads GAGVSQSPRYKVAKRGQDVALRCDPISGHVSLFWYQQALGQGPEFLTYFQNEAQLDKSGLPSDRFFAERPEGSVSTLKIQRTQQEDSAVYLCASSFATSLNTEAFFGQGTRLTVV.

This clone was seen only a few times. This sequence joins TRBV7-7 and TRBJ1-3, with a tentative D call TRBD1 (5 bases). The CDR3 runs 15 residues. Germline V lookup: CDR1 SSHAT, CDR2 FNYEAQ (reference sequence). Trimming took 5 bases from V and 4 from J, leaving 15 bases between them. CDR3 sequence reads: CASSPLQGMGNTIYF. The CDR3, as DNA: TGTGCCAGCAGCCCTCTTCAGGGAATGGGAAACACCATATATTTT.

This rearrangement joins TRBV5-1 to TRBJ1-6; a possible D gene is TRBD1 (6 bases). Germline assignment: CDR1 SGHRS and CDR2 YFSETQ. V was cut by 4 bases and J by 4 bases, with 9 bases left in between. The CDR3 extends over 14 amino acids. DNA of the CDR3: TGCGCCAGCAGCGTAGGGGGTTATAATTCACCCCTCCACTTT. Residues: CASSVGGYNSPLHF. Combining the CDR3 with reference TRBV5-1 and TRBJ1-6 gives the whole variable domain KAGVTQTPRYLIKTRGQQVTLSCSPISGHRSVSWYQQTPGQGLQFLFEYFSETQRNKGNFPGRFSGRQFSNSRSEMNVSTLELGDSALYLCASSVGGYNSPLHFGNGTRLTVT.

The chain combines TRBV11-2 with TRBJ2-5; D might be TRBD2 (5 bases). Germline values: CDR1 SGHAT, CDR2 FQNNGV. This CDR3 is built from 15 residues. The V gene lost 6 bases and the J gene lost 2 bases, with 16 bases spanning the gap. The CDR3 is CASRGRATGQETQYF. The CDR3 coding sequence is TGTGCCAGCAGGGGGAGAGCTACTGGGCAAGAGACCCAGTACTTC.

The rearrangement joins TRBV7-9 to TRBJ2-3, with TRBD2 identical over 10 bases. Germline assignment: CDR1 SEHNR and CDR2 FQNEAQ (reference sequence). V lost 4 bases, J lost 5 bases, and 9 bases stayed unmatched. The CDR3 contains 16 residues. In DNA form, the CDR3 reads TGTGCCAGCAGCTCCTGGCCTAGCGGGAGACAAGATACGCAGTATTTT. Translated: CASSSWPSGRQDTQYF.

In its sample, this clone was seen once. V gene TRBV7-6 combines with J gene TRBJ2-1; 10 nucleotides match TRBD1. The CDR3 length is 16 residues. V was clipped by 6 bases and J by 6 bases; unmatched bases: 11. Germline V gene sequence: CDR1 SGHVS, CDR2 FNYEAQ. CDR3 coding DNA: TGTGCCAGCAGTATTATCCCCGGGACAGGGGCCAATGAGCAGTTCTTC. Protein sequence: CASSIIPGTGANEQFF. Full variable domain (rest looked up from reference TRBV7-6 and TRBJ2-1): GAGVSQSPRYKVTKRGQDVALRCDPISGHVSLYWYRQALGQGPEFLTYFNYEAQQDKSGLPNDRFSAERPEGSISTLTIQRTEQRDSAMYRCASSIIPGTGANEQFFGPGTRLTVL.

This chain links TRBV6-6 with TRBJ1-4, with D unresolved. Germline V gives CDR1 MNHNY, CDR2 SVGAGI (reference sequence). CDR3 length equals 14 residues. Trimming pared 5 bases from V and 7 bases from J, leaving 14 bases between. The CDR3 reads CASSQGPRGEKLFF. DNA of the CDR3: TGTGCCAGCAGTCAAGGGCCCCGGGGTGAAAAACTGTTTTTT.

This chain uses TRBV7-8 with TRBJ2-7, with 9 bases fitting TRBD1. Per the germline V gene, CDR1 is SGHVS and CDR2 is FQNEAQ. V gave up 2 bases and J gave up 4 bases; unmatched junction bases: 6. There are 15 residues in the CDR3. CDR3 sequence (DNA): TGTGCCAGCAGCTTATTTCGGGACAGGGAGTACGAGCAGTACTTC. Translation gives CASSLFRDREYEQYF.

This chain connects TRBV7-2 to TRBJ2-7; the D gene is possibly TRBD1 (6 bases). CDR3 length: 13 residues. Per the germline V gene, CDR1 is SGHTA and CDR2 is FQGNSA. The V and J ends lost 8 bases and 3 bases respectively, with 14 bases between them. The CDR3 nucleotides are TGTGCCAGCCTTTCAGGGGACAACTACGAGCAGTACTTC. Translating gives CASLSGDNYEQYF.

V gene TRBV5-6 combines with J gene TRBJ1-2; no clear D. Looked up from germline, CDR1 is SGHDT and CDR2 is YYEEEE. CDR3 length equals 15 residues. Between the trimmed V and J ends, which lost 5 bases and 8 bases, there was a span of 22 bases. The CDR3 nucleotides read TGTGCCAGCAGTTTCCTACAGAATTCCTTCGGAGGCTACACCTTC. The encoded protein is CASSFLQNSFGGYTF.

The CDR3 sequence: CASSYQGSGANVLTF. The CDR3 DNA sequence: TGTGCCAGCAGCTATCAGGGCTCGGGGGCCAACGTCCTGACTTTC. This chain connects TRBV5-4 to TRBJ2-6; a weak D match, TRBD1 (5 bases). CDR1 and CDR2 (germline): SGHNT, YYREEE (reference sequence). The CDR3 totals 15 residues. V lost 3 bases to trimming and J lost 4 bases, with 11 bases between them. The whole variable domain, filled in from reference TRBV5-4 and TRBJ2-6, reads ETGVTQSPTHLIKTRGQQVTLRCSSQSGHNTVSWYQQALGQGPQFIFQYYREEENGRGNFPPRFSGLQFPNYSSELNVNALELDDSALYLCASSYQGSGANVLTFGAGSRLTVL.

This clone showed up just a few times. The chain joins TRBV11-2 to TRBJ2-5; the match to TRBD2 covers 9 bases. The DNA end is more similar to TRBJ2-7, so the J call may be wrong. Looked up from germline, CDR1 is SGHAT and CDR2 is FQNNGV. The CDR3 contains 15 residues. CDR3 DNA: TGTGCCAGCAGCCCACTCATAGCGGGAGTCGGCGAGCAGTACTTC. Translating it yields CASSPLIAGVGEQYF.

The V call is TRBV6-1, the J call TRBJ2-3, with 8 bases that match TRBD2. Losses at the gene ends were 8 bases for V and 5 bases for J; bases not matched to a gene: 12. The CDR3 totals 15 residues. Germline CDR1 and CDR2: MNHNS and SASEGT. CDR3 DNA: TGTGCCAGCCGACCCGCCCGGGGGGGCTTAGATACGCAGTATTTT. Translated, it gives CASRPARGGLDTQYF.

The chain has TRBV5-5 and TRBJ1-3; no reliable D call. The V end lost 0 bases, the J end lost 2 bases, and 12 bases lay between the germline ends. This CDR3 has 16 residues. Germline-derived CDR1 and CDR2 are SGHKS and YYEKEE (reference sequence). As DNA, the CDR3 is TGTGCCAGCAGCTTGGCACGGGGAACCGCTGGAAACACCATATATTTT. Residues: CASSLARGTAGNTIYF.

The gene calls are TRBV2 and TRBJ1-2, with unresolved D. This CDR3 has 13 amino acids. Trimming pared 1 base from V and 3 bases from J, leaving 6 bases between. Germline V gene sequence: CDR1 SNHLY, CDR2 FYNNEI. CDR3 residues: CASSEDSYYGYTF. In nucleotides, the CDR3 is TGTGCCAGCAGTGAAGACAGCTACTATGGCTACACCTTC.

This clone occurred once. The chain uses TRBV10-3 and TRBJ2-7, with D possibly called TRBD1 or TRBD2 (6 bases each). Germline CDR1 is ENHRY and CDR2 is SYGVKD. The CDR3 has 15 residues. V lost 6 bases to trimming and J lost 1 base, with 16 bases between them. This CDR3 is CAISGGLGASYEQYF. CDR3 DNA sequence: TGTGCCATCAGCGGGGGTTTGGGGGCGTCCTACGAGCAGTACTTC.

The V gene is TRBV6-5, the J gene TRBJ2-2, with a weak D call TRBD1 (5 bases). CDR1 and CDR2 (germline): MNHEY, SVGAGI. V lost 6 bases and J lost 4, with 6 bases in between. The CDR3 is 12 residues long. CDR3 loop: CASSRATGELFF. The DNA of the CDR3 is TGTGCCAGCAGCAGGGCCACCGGGGAGCTGTTTTTT.

In its sample, this clone was seen a few times. The rearrangement links TRBV10-3 to TRBJ1-2; D uncertain. This CDR3 has 15 residues. V lost 0 bases and J 6 bases, leaving 14 bases between the germline ends. The germline V gene encodes CDR1 ENHRY and CDR2 SYGVKD. The CDR3 sequence: CAISESKDGGDGYTF. The CDR3 nucleotides are TGTGCCATCAGTGAGTCGAAGGACGGTGGGGATGGCTACACCTTC.

This rearrangement joins TRBV7-2 to TRBJ1-2, with D possibly TRBD1 on 5 matching bases. This CDR3 has 14 residues. The V gene's germline CDR1 is SGHTA and CDR2 FQGNSA. Trimming removed 3 bases from V and 4 bases from J, with 12 bases in between. Written as DNA, the CDR3 is TGTGCCAGCAGCTTGCGTATTGACAGCTATGGCTACACCTTC. This codes for CASSLRIDSYGYTF.

This sequence joins TRBV7-8 and TRBJ2-7; no reliable D call. Trimming took off 0 bases at V and 6 bases at J, with 6 bases between the two ends. Germline values: CDR1 SGHVS, CDR2 FQNEAQ. The CDR3 is 12 residues long. The CDR3 loop reads CASSLAQSEQYF. DNA for the CDR3: TGTGCCAGCAGCTTAGCACAGTCCGAGCAGTACTTC.

The chain employs TRBV5-4 and TRBJ1-2, with D tentatively TRBD1 (6 bases). The V end lost 0 bases, the J end lost 2 bases, and 11 bases lay between the germline ends. Germline values: CDR1 SGHNT, CDR2 YYREEE (reference sequence). The CDR3 length is 15 residues. The CDR3 here is CASSLEGGRNYGYTF. As DNA, the CDR3 is TGTGCCAGCAGCTTGGAGGGGGGGAGAAACTATGGCTACACCTTC.

V is TRBV2 and J is TRBJ1-5, with D tentatively TRBD1 (5 bases). V lost 6 bases, J lost 4 bases, and 13 bases lay in between. There are 14 residues in the CDR3. Per the germline V gene, CDR1 is SNHLY and CDR2 is FYNNEI. This chain's CDR3 is CASSPRQLNQPQHF. Here the CDR3 DNA reads TGTGCCAGCAGCCCGAGACAGTTAAATCAGCCCCAGCATTTT.

The chain joins TRBV19 to TRBJ1-2; D unclear. CDR1 is LNHDA and CDR2 is SQIVND in the germline V gene (reference sequence). The CDR3 totals 14 residues. Trimming took 3 bases from V and 2 from J, leaving 10 bases between them. The CDR3, as DNA: TGTGCCAGTAGTATCTCAGCCCGAAACTATGGCTACACCTTC. Amino acids: CASSISARNYGYTF.

As to this clone: One end of the junction fails to match germline, which may point to a read error. The same CDR3 is also encoded by other DNA sequences in this sample. The genes are TRBV7-2 and TRBJ2-3, with 9 bases fitting TRBD2. Germline CDR1 and CDR2: SGHTA and FQGNSA. This CDR3 has 15 amino acids. CDR3 sequence (DNA): TGCGCCAGCAGCTTAACAGCACTAGCGGGAGATACGCAGTATTTT. Encoded protein: CASSLTALAGDTQYF. Based on the CDR3 plus reference TRBV7-2 and TRBJ2-3, the full variable domain is GAGVSQSPSNKVTEKGKDVELRCDPISGHTALYWYRQSLGQGLEFLIYFQGNSAPDKSGLPSDRFSAERTGGSVSTLTIQRTQQEDSAVYLCASSLTALAGDTQYFGPGTRLTVL.

DNA of the CDR3: TGTGCCAGCGAAGCCAGGGGGGGCAGCTCCTACGAGCAGTACTTC. Translating it yields CASEARGGSSYEQYF. V usage is TRBV6-1 and J usage is TRBJ2-7, with D perhaps TRBD1 or TRBD2 (7 bases each). The CDR3 has 15 residues. CDR1 and CDR2 (germline): MNHNS, SASEGT. The ends were cut back, 8 bases at V and 0 bases at J, with 17 bases in the middle.